The 30 T cell receptor beta chains below were found in one sample sequenced in a study of blood T cell repertoires in COVID-19. The repertoire was sequenced with immunoSEQ multiplex PCR; TCRdb's copy has only in-frame clones and lacks some. Here the sample spans about 300,000 clones, roughly 83% being singletons. Sequenced input: peripheral blood. These receptors all stem from a human donor with COVID-19, enrolled during active disease. The donor label of this sample is uncertain.

The chain carries TRBV24-1 and TRBJ1-2; weak D call: TRBD1 (5 bases). V was shortened by 0 bases and J by 2 bases, with 12 bases between the two germline ends. The CDR3 totals 16 residues. Germline V lookup: CDR1 KGHDR, CDR2 SFDVKD. In DNA form, the CDR3 reads TGTGCCACCAGTGATTTGAAGGCAGGGCCCAACTATGGCTACACCTTC. This sequence encodes CATSDLKAGPNYGYTF.

The chain joins TRBV30 to TRBJ1-6, with D tentatively TRBD1 (6 bases). The CDR3 contains 16 residues. V shed 4 bases and J shed 4 bases, with 17 bases lying between them. Germline lookup yields CDR1 GTSNPN and CDR2 SVGIG (reference sequence). CDR3 nucleotide sequence: TGTGCCTGGACCTTCGGACAGACCTCATATAATTCACCCCTCCACTTT. This gives the protein CAWTFGQTSYNSPLHF.

V is TRBV19 and J is TRBJ2-1, with 8 bases lining up with TRBD2. This CDR3 contains 19 residues. Germline CDR1 and CDR2: LNHDA and SQIVND (reference sequence). V shed 4 bases and J 5 bases; nucleotides not matched to a gene: 19. This CDR3 reads CASSTSGLVGRAINNEQFF. CDR3 sequence (DNA): TGTGCCAGTAGTACTTCGGGACTAGTCGGGAGAGCGATTAACAATGAGCAGTTCTTC.

V gene TRBV5-4 combines with J gene TRBJ2-7, with D maybe TRBD1 (7 bases). This CDR3 is built from 15 residues. V lost 0 bases, J lost 4 bases, and 14 bases lay in between. Germline V gene sequence: CDR1 SGHNT, CDR2 YYREEE (reference sequence). Written as DNA, the CDR3 is TGTGCCAGCAGCTTGGGATCAGGGGGGTTTTACGAGCAGTACTTC. Residues: CASSLGSGGFYEQYF.

The rearrangement uses TRBV30 and TRBJ1-2, with TRBD1 as a possible D gene (6 bases). Between the trimmed V and J ends, which lost 1 base and 7 bases, there was a span of 13 bases. This CDR3 comprises 13 residues. Germline CDR1 GTSNPN, CDR2 SVGIG (reference sequence). Written as DNA, the CDR3 is TGTGCCTGGAGTGAAAACAGGGTCCGTGGCTACACCTTC. Protein: CAWSENRVRGYTF.

CDR3 residues: CASSLGQESRILFF. CDR3 nucleotide sequence: TGCGCCAGCAGCTTGGGACAGGAGAGTAGAATACTGTTTTTT. The V and J genes are TRBV5-1 and TRBJ1-4; a possible D gene is TRBD1 (6 bases). CDR3 size: 14 residues. Germline-derived CDR1 and CDR2 are SGHRS and YFSETQ. V lost 0 bases, J lost 13 bases, and 16 bases lay in between.

This chain uses TRBV18 with TRBJ1-1; D is uncertain. The length of the CDR3 is 13 residues. CDR1 is KGHSH, CDR2 LQKENI, per germline. The V end lost 5 bases, the J end lost 3 bases, and 10 bases lay between the germline ends. The CDR3 reads CASSDIEDTEAFF. The CDR3 nucleotides read TGTGCCAGCTCAGACATAGAAGACACTGAAGCTTTCTTT.

The V gene is TRBV21-1, the J gene TRBJ1-2; TRBD1, as called in the table, went unchecked against the DNA. TRBV21-1 is marked as a pseudogene. The CDR3 spans 14 residues. Written as DNA, the CDR3 is TGTGCCAGCACAAAGGACAGGGACCTCTATGGCTACACCTTC. It specifies CASTKDRDLYGYTF.

The chain links TRBV5-1 to TRBJ1-1, with no clear D. The CDR3 loop spans 14 amino acids. The V gene's germline CDR1 is SGHRS and CDR2 YFSETQ. Trimming took 0 bases from V and 3 from J, leaving 9 bases between them. DNA of the CDR3: TGCGCCAGCAGCTTGGTGAGGGCGGACACTGAAGCTTTCTTT. Translating gives CASSLVRADTEAFF.

The chain joins TRBV6-2 or TRBV6-3 to TRBJ2-3, with D unclear. Germline lookup yields CDR1 MNHEY and CDR2 SVGEGT. V shed 0 bases and J shed 2 bases, with 9 bases lying between them. The CDR3 sequence is 15 residues long. This CDR3 reads CASSYSITDTDTQYF. The CDR3 DNA reads as TGTGCCAGCAGTTACTCGATTACAGACACAGATACGCAGTATTTT.

The rearrangement links TRBV19 to TRBJ2-1; 10 bases agree with TRBD1. Germline assignment: CDR1 LNHDA and CDR2 SQIVND (reference sequence). CDR3 size: 14 residues. Trimming at V came to 6 bases and at J to 6 bases, leaving 5 bases not matched to a gene. CDR3 amino acids: CASRERTGGNEQFF. CDR3 DNA: TGTGCCAGTAGGGAAAGGACAGGGGGCAATGAGCAGTTCTTC.

The rearrangement joins TRBV19 to TRBJ1-6, with a tentative D call TRBD1 (6 bases). Germline loops: CDR1 LNHDA, CDR2 SQIVND (reference sequence). V lost 6 bases and J lost 7, with 16 bases in between. The CDR3 has 15 amino acids. The chain's CDR3 is CASRIGGTWNSPLHF. CDR3 nucleotides: TGTGCCAGTAGAATCGGTGGGACATGGAATTCACCCCTCCACTTT.

In regard to this clone: One junction end does not reproduce the germline sequence, and a read error may be involved. The chain links TRBV27 to TRBJ2-1, with 15 bases fitting TRBD2. Germline lookup yields CDR1 MNHEY and CDR2 SMNVEV (reference sequence). The length of the CDR3 is 13 residues. The CDR3 DNA is TGTGCCAGCAGTCCCGGACTAGCGGGAGGGGAAATCTTC. It yields the protein CASSPGLAGGEIF.

This clone was counted only a few times. V and J are TRBV4-2 and TRBJ1-5, with 7 bases aligning to TRBD1. This CDR3 spans 15 amino acids. Per the germline V gene, CDR1 is LGHNA and CDR2 is YNFKEQ. J was trimmed by 7 bases and V by 3 bases; bases with no gene match: 9. CDR3 DNA: TGTGCCAGCAGCCACAACACAGGGGTCGAACAGCCCCAGCATTTT. Its translation is CASSHNTGVEQPQHF.

The rearrangement joins TRBV5-1 to TRBJ2-2, with TRBD1 identical over 8 bases. The CDR3 totals 16 residues. Germline trimming cut 4 bases from V and 0 bases from J; bases unmatched to any gene: 5. Germline V gene data show CDR1 as SGHRS and CDR2 as YFSETQ. CDR3 in amino acids: CASSLRDRTNTGELFF. CDR3 sequence (DNA): TGCGCCAGCAGCCTACGGGACAGGACGAACACCGGGGAGCTGTTTTTT.

The rearrangement links TRBV2 to TRBJ1-4; perhaps TRBD1 as D (5 bases). V dropped 6 bases and J dropped 11 bases, with 13 bases sitting between them. This CDR3 contains 12 residues. Germline V gives CDR1 SNHLY, CDR2 FYNNEI. The CDR3 coding sequence is TGTGCCAGCAGCATAATACGGGGGAAACTGTTTTTT. Its protein product is CASSIIRGKLFF.

This clone was detected a few times. The rearrangement uses TRBV29-1 and TRBJ1-5; possible D gene TRBD1, 5 bases. The CDR3 covers 13 residues. The germline CDR1 and CDR2 sequences are SQVTM and ANQGSEA. The V end was cut by 4 bases, the J end by 7 bases, with 14 bases between. The CDR3 is CSVAEGVGQPQHF. As DNA, the CDR3 is TGCAGCGTTGCAGAAGGGGTAGGGCAGCCCCAGCATTTT.

This clone occurred once. The J gene is TRBJ2-5, the V gene TRBV11-3; D is undetermined. Germline V lookup: CDR1 SGHNT, CDR2 YENEEA. The CDR3 sequence is 12 residues long. V was clipped by 5 bases and J by 2 bases, with 6 bases between them. The DNA for the CDR3 is TGTGCCAGCAGCCAGAGGCAAGAGACCCAGTACTTC. Translating it yields CASSQRQETQYF.

This chain links TRBV28 with TRBJ1-6; possible D gene TRBD1, 6 bases. Between the trimmed V and J ends, which lost 8 bases and 0 bases, there was a span of 20 bases. The length of the CDR3 is 18 residues. Per germline, CDR1 MDHEN and CDR2 SYDVKM. CDR3 sequence: CASVPFRTASSYNSPLHF. The DNA of the CDR3 is TGTGCCAGCGTCCCTTTCCGGACAGCAAGCTCCTATAATTCACCCCTCCACTTT.

CDR3 in amino acids: CASSELQGGYNEQFF. Written as DNA, the CDR3 is TGTGCCAGCAGTGAACTACAGGGGGGCTACAATGAGCAGTTCTTC. The V gene is TRBV6-1, the J gene TRBJ2-1; 8 bases match TRBD1. Germline trimming cut 2 bases from V and 3 bases from J; bases unmatched to any gene: 3. Germline V gives CDR1 MNHNS, CDR2 SASEGT. This CDR3 is 15 amino acids long.

The V gene is TRBV18, the J gene TRBJ1-4; 10 bases align to TRBD1. Germline CDR1 is KGHSH and CDR2 is LQKENI. The CDR3 has 14 amino acids. The J segment lost 6 bases and the V segment lost 5 bases, leaving 3 bases of the junction unmatched. The CDR3 region is CASSTDRGHEKLFF. The CDR3 DNA is TGTGCCAGCTCAACCGACAGGGGGCATGAAAAACTGTTTTTT.

V and J are TRBV5-4 and TRBJ2-1; 10 bases map to TRBD2. V lost 2 bases and J lost 2; bases outside the gene matches: 4. The CDR3 runs 16 residues. Germline assignment: CDR1 SGHNT and CDR2 YYREEE (reference sequence). CDR3 sequence reads: CASSLLAGNPYNEQFF. The CDR3 DNA follows: TGTGCCAGCAGCTTACTAGCGGGGAACCCCTACAATGAGCAGTTCTTC. Full variable domain (remainder filled in from reference TRBV5-4 and TRBJ2-1): ETGVTQSPTHLIKTRGQQVTLRCSSQSGHNTVSWYQQALGQGPQFIFQYYREEENGRGNFPPRFSGLQFPNYSSELNVNALELDDSALYLCASSLLAGNPYNEQFFGPGTRLTVL.

This clone has at least ten counts. The chain is built from TRBV3-1 (or the pseudogene TRBV3-2) and TRBJ2-1; D possibly corresponds to TRBD2 (5 bases). The V end lost 0 bases, the J end lost 4 bases, and 10 bases lay between the germline ends. CDR1 and CDR2 from the germline V gene are LGHDT and YNNKEL (reference sequence). The CDR3 extends over 15 amino acids. The CDR3 is CASSQEPSGYNEQFF. The CDR3 region has the DNA TGTGCCAGCAGCCAAGAACCTTCGGGGTACAATGAGCAGTTCTTC.

The rearrangement uses TRBV18 and TRBJ2-3; 7 bases agree with TRBD1. The CDR3 is made up of 16 amino acids. Germline CDR1 and CDR2: KGHSH and LQKENI. J was trimmed by 2 bases and V by 4 bases; bases with no gene match: 9. The CDR3 is CASSRIRDSNTDTQYF. CDR3 nucleotide sequence: TGTGCCAGCTCACGGATCCGGGACAGCAACACAGATACGCAGTATTTT.

This chain links TRBV27 with TRBJ2-3; weak D call: TRBD2 (5 bases). Looked up from germline, CDR1 is MNHEY and CDR2 is SMNVEV (reference sequence). The germline V and J ends were trimmed by 3 bases and 0 bases, with 10 bases remaining between them. The CDR3 has 15 amino acids. The CDR3 sequence: CASSFREPSTDTQYF. CDR3 DNA sequence: TGTGCCAGCAGTTTTAGGGAGCCTAGCACAGATACGCAGTATTTT.

This sequence joins TRBV28 and TRBJ2-1, with 11 bases identical to TRBD2. Germline V gene data show CDR1 as MDHEN and CDR2 as SYDVKM. J gave up 9 bases and V 8 bases, and 9 bases lay outside the gene matches. The CDR3 is 14 residues long. The CDR3 DNA is TGTGCCAGCGGGGAGACTAGCGGGGATACTGAGCAGTTCTTC. Amino acids: CASGETSGDTEQFF.

This clone was picked up a small number of times. The chain employs TRBV30 and TRBJ1-1, with 7 positions matching TRBD1. Per germline, CDR1 GTSNPN and CDR2 SVGIG (reference sequence). The CDR3 runs 14 residues. Germline trimming cut 3 bases from V and 5 bases from J; bases unmatched to any gene: 9. CDR3 sequence: CAWSRTGRGTEAFF. CDR3 DNA: TGTGCCTGGAGCAGGACAGGCCGCGGAACTGAAGCTTTCTTT.

J is TRBJ2-3 and V is TRBV5-1; no firm D call. This CDR3 is built from 12 residues. Per germline, CDR1 SGHRS and CDR2 YFSETQ. V was cut by 2 bases and J by 6 bases, with 7 bases left in between. Here the CDR3 DNA reads TGCGCCAGCAGCTTCACCGGGGATACGCAGTATTTT. This translates into CASSFTGDTQYF.

The chain carries TRBV2 and TRBJ2-1, with 11 bases aligning to TRBD2. From germline, CDR1 is SNHLY and CDR2 FYNNEI. V lost 2 bases, J lost 6 bases, and 3 bases stayed unmatched. The CDR3 spans 15 residues. CDR3 bases: TGTGCCAGCAGTGAAACTAGCGGGAGAATCAATGAGCAGTTCTTC. Translating gives CASSETSGRINEQFF.

The chain carries TRBV9 and TRBJ1-2, with D perhaps TRBD1 (6 bases). Germline V gene data show CDR1 as SGDLS and CDR2 as YYNGEE. CDR3 length equals 14 residues. V was cut by 0 bases and J by 4 bases, with 10 bases left in between. For the CDR3, the DNA is TGTGCCAGCAGCGTAGACAGGGCCCGCTATGGCTACACCTTC. Translated, it gives CASSVDRARYGYTF.